Presented here are 29 T cell receptor beta chains from one specimen sequenced in a study of long-term antiretroviral therapy in people with HIV. Version v3.0 of the immunoSEQ assay was performed at survey level. The data were produced by immunoSEQ multiplex PCR, yet TCRdb's version contains in-frame clones alone and is incomplete. The sample lists some 23,000 clones, around 80% occurring once. Sequences were derived from unsorted PBMCs, sampled 1.2 years after starting antiretroviral therapy. These receptors were collected from a middle-aged woman with HIV.

This clone occurred once. This sequence joins TRBV7-9 and TRBJ1-1; D unclear. The CDR3 loop spans 15 amino acids. V lost 5 bases, J lost 1 base, and 14 bases lay in between. Germline values: CDR1 SEHNR, CDR2 FQNEAQ (reference sequence). The CDR3 nucleotides read TGTGCCAGCAGCCCCCAATCGACAAGGAACACTGAAGCTTTCTTT. Its protein is CASSPQSTRNTEAFF. The entire variable domain, with the rest obtained from reference TRBV7-9 and TRBJ1-1, is as follows: DTGVSQNPRHKITKRGQNVTFRCDPISEHNRLYWYRQTLGQGPEFLTYFQNEAQLEKSRLLSDRFSAERPKGSFSTLEIQRTEQGDSAMYLCASSPQSTRNTEAFFGQGTRLTVV.

V is TRBV5-4 and J is TRBJ1-2, with unresolved D. The germline CDR1 and CDR2 sequences are SGHNT and YYREEE (reference sequence). V lost 0 bases and J lost 8, with 11 bases in between. The CDR3 runs 13 residues. As DNA, the CDR3 is TGTGCCAGCAGCTTGGAAAGGGTGGGCGGCTACACCTTC. It encodes CASSLERVGGYTF.

V and J are TRBV9 and TRBJ1-3; D remains unclear. The V gene lost 3 bases and the J gene lost 4 bases, with 8 bases spanning the gap. The CDR3 length is 13 residues. Germline V gene sequence: CDR1 SGDLS, CDR2 YYNGEE. The CDR3 DNA follows: TGTGCCAGCAGCGGCTCTTTCGGAAACACCATATATTTT. It encodes CASSGSFGNTIYF.

The chain has TRBV2 and TRBJ1-1; possibly TRBD1 for D (6 bases). Germline-derived CDR1 and CDR2 are SNHLY and FYNNEI. Trimming took 2 bases from V and 1 from J, leaving 11 bases between them. This CDR3 has 15 amino acids. CDR3 protein: CASSELWGPNTEAFF. CDR3 sequence (DNA): TGTGCCAGCAGTGAATTATGGGGGCCGAACACTGAAGCTTTCTTT.

This rearrangement joins TRBV7-9 to TRBJ1-1, with no clear D. Between the trimmed V and J ends, which lost 10 bases and 5 bases, there was a span of 14 bases. The CDR3 contains 12 residues. Germline CDR1 SEHNR, CDR2 FQNEAQ (reference sequence). Here the CDR3 DNA reads TGTGCCACTAAGGACCTTGTTACTGAAGCTTTCTTT. Translating gives CATKDLVTEAFF.

This sequence joins TRBV29-1 and TRBJ2-1, with 11 bases lining up with TRBD2. After removal of 3 bases from V and 4 bases from J, the junction contained 5 bases not matched to a gene. CDR1 and CDR2 (germline): SQVTM, ANQGSEA. The length of the CDR3 is 15 residues. The CDR3 DNA reads as TGCAGCGTTGAGGAGACTAGCGGGACGTACAATGAGCAGTTCTTC. Protein product: CSVEETSGTYNEQFF.

This sequence joins TRBV30 and TRBJ1-5; TRBD1 might be the D (6 bases). CDR1 GTSNPN and CDR2 SVGIG come from the germline V gene (reference sequence). V was clipped by 1 base and J by 1 base, with 11 bases between them. This CDR3 contains 15 residues. The CDR3 DNA reads TGTGCCTGGAGTGGATACGGGACAAGCAATCAGCCCCAGCATTTT. This gives the protein CAWSGYGTSNQPQHF.

The chain carries TRBV19 and TRBJ1-2, with D perhaps matching TRBD1 (6 bases). The CDR3 extends over 12 amino acids. The V gene lost 6 bases and the J gene lost 5 bases, with 10 bases spanning the gap. Germline CDR1 LNHDA, CDR2 SQIVND (reference sequence). In nucleotides, the CDR3 is TGTGCCAGTAGGACAGGCCAATATGGCTACACCTTC. It encodes CASRTGQYGYTF.

This clone was recorded once. V and J are TRBV11-2 and TRBJ1-1; D unresolved. CDR3 length: 13 residues. CDR1 is SGHAT and CDR2 is FQNNGV in the germline V gene. Trimming stripped 3 bases from V and 3 bases from J, with 8 bases between. CDR3 nucleotide sequence: TGTGCCAGCAGCTTTCAGCCGTACACTGAAGCTTTCTTT. This encodes CASSFQPYTEAFF.

The rearrangement joins TRBV5-6 to TRBJ2-2; 7 nucleotides agree with TRBD1. The germline gives CDR1 SGHDT, CDR2 YYEEEE. There are 17 residues in the CDR3. Trimming removed 5 bases from V and 1 base from J; junction bases left unmatched: 11. CDR3 bases: TGTGCCAGCAGTTCATACCGGGACAGAAAGAACACCGGGGAGCTGTTTTTT. Residues: CASSSYRDRKNTGELFF. Filled out from reference TRBV5-6 and TRBJ2-2, the complete variable domain reads DAGVTQSPTHLIKTRGQQVTLRCSPKSGHDTVSWYQQALGQGPQFIFQYYEEEERQRGNFPDRFSGHQFPNYSSELNVNALLLGDSALYLCASSSYRDRKNTGELFFGEGSRLTVL.

CDR3 protein: CASSLSLLAGEPYNEQFF. The CDR3 bases are TGTGCCAGCAGCCTCTCCCTCCTAGCGGGGGAACCCTACAATGAGCAGTTCTTC. V usage is TRBV11-3 and J usage is TRBJ2-1; 10 nucleotides line up with TRBD2. The CDR3 contains 18 residues. Germline lookup yields CDR1 SGHNT and CDR2 YENEEA. V lost 5 bases to trimming and J lost 2 bases; unmatched junction nucleotides: 12.

The V and J genes are TRBV4-3 and TRBJ1-6; D is perhaps TRBD1 (5 bases). Germline V CDR1 and CDR2: LGHNA, YSLEER. V was trimmed by 0 bases and J by 11 bases, leaving 11 bases between them. This CDR3 spans 14 amino acids. The CDR3 DNA follows: TGCGCCAGCAGCCAAGAGCCCAAGGGGCCACCCCTCCACTTT. It encodes CASSQEPKGPPLHF.

V gene TRBV5-8 combines with J gene TRBJ1-1; no definite D call. The CDR3 extends over 9 amino acids. The germline V gene has CDR1 SGHTS and CDR2 YDEGEE. Trimming took 4 bases from V and 7 from J, leaving 2 bases between them. The CDR3, as DNA: TGTGCCAGCAGCCGTGAAGCTTTCTTT. As protein: CASSREAFF. The full variable domain, in which reference TRBV5-8 and TRBJ1-1 provide the parts outside the CDR3, is EAGVTQSPTHLIKTRGQQATLRCSPISGHTSVYWYQQALGLGLQFLLWYDEGEERNRGNFPPRFSGRQFPNYSSELNVNALELEDSALYLCASSREAFFGQGTRLTVV.

This clone was seen a handful of times. V and J are TRBV30 and TRBJ2-7, with 9 bases lining up with TRBD1. The CDR3 is 18 amino acids. Germline trimming cut 2 bases from V and 2 bases from J; bases unmatched to any gene: 16. In germline, CDR1 is GTSNPN, CDR2 SVGIG (reference sequence). The CDR3 here is CAWSPDYERDRVAYEQYF. CDR3 DNA: TGTGCCTGGAGTCCTGATTACGAACGGGACAGGGTGGCCTACGAGCAGTACTTC.

The chain has TRBV15 and TRBJ2-2; a possible D gene is TRBD2 (5 bases). V was trimmed by 8 bases and J by 1 base, leaving 14 bases between them. Germline lookup yields CDR1 LNHNV and CDR2 YYDKDF (reference sequence). The CDR3 runs 15 residues. CDR3 in DNA: TGTGCCACCCAAGTGGAGCGGAAGAACACCGGGGAGCTGTTTTTT. This codes for CATQVERKNTGELFF.

The CDR3 protein is CASRKGTSRFVDEQFF. The CDR3 DNA reads TGTGCCAGCAGAAAAGGGACTAGCAGGTTTGTGGATGAGCAGTTCTTC. V gene TRBV11-3 combines with J gene TRBJ2-1; 9 positions agree with TRBD2. Trimming at V came to 6 bases and at J to 8 bases, leaving 14 bases not matched to a gene. This CDR3 spans 16 amino acids. Germline-derived CDR1 and CDR2 are SGHNT and YENEEA.

V is TRBV7-2 and J is TRBJ1-2, with D perhaps TRBD1 (6 bases). The germline CDR1 and CDR2 sequences are SGHTA and FQGNSA. V lost 6 bases and J lost 4, with 15 bases in between. CDR3 size: 14 residues. The CDR3 sequence is CASRPQTGSYGYTF. CDR3 nucleotide sequence: TGTGCCAGCAGACCGCAAACAGGGAGCTATGGCTACACCTTC.

The rearrangement uses TRBV10-1 and TRBJ1-5; the D gene is possibly TRBD1 (5 bases). The CDR3 consists of 13 residues. The V and J ends lost 3 bases and 4 bases respectively, with 7 bases between them. Germline CDR1 reads WNHNN; CDR2 reads SYGVQD (reference sequence). The CDR3 DNA reads TGCGCCAGCAGTGATAAGGGGAATCAGCCCCAGCATTTT. Translation: CASSDKGNQPQHF.

The chain recombines TRBV19 with TRBJ2-3, with TRBD1 identical over 10 bases. V lost 6 bases, J lost 1 base, and 7 bases stayed unmatched. Germline V gives CDR1 LNHDA, CDR2 SQIVND (reference sequence). The CDR3 covers 16 residues. CDR3 sequence (DNA): TGTGCCAGTAGACCAGGGGACAGGGGTGGCACAGATACGCAGTATTTT. The encoded protein is CASRPGDRGGTDTQYF.

This chain links TRBV7-2 with TRBJ1-2, with D tentatively TRBD1 (5 bases). In germline, CDR1 is SGHTA, CDR2 FQGNSA. CDR3 length equals 13 residues. V lost 1 base and J 5 bases, leaving 8 bases between the germline ends. The DNA for the CDR3 is TGTGCCAGCAGCTTAGGGGGGGGTTATGGCTACACCTTC. Translation: CASSLGGGYGYTF. The whole variable domain, filled in from reference TRBV7-2 and TRBJ1-2, reads GAGVSQSPSNKVTEKGKDVELRCDPISGHTALYWYRQSLGQGLEFLIYFQGNSAPDKSGLPSDRFSAERTGGSVSTLTIQRTQQEDSAVYLCASSLGGGYGYTFGSGTRLTVV.

V is TRBV20-1 and J is TRBJ2-7; 7 bases align to TRBD1. CDR3 length equals 11 residues. Germline CDR1 and CDR2: DFQATT and SNEGSKA (reference sequence). Trimming took 3 bases from V and 6 from J; bases not matched to a gene: 2. The CDR3 nucleotides are TGCAGTGCTAGGACAGGGTTCGAGCAGTACTTC. As protein: CSARTGFEQYF.

This chain links TRBV5-1 with TRBJ1-5, with 10 bases fitting TRBD1. The CDR3 has 15 amino acids. In germline, CDR1 is SGHRS, CDR2 YFSETQ. The ends lost 2 bases at V and 11 bases at J; junction bases unmatched: 10. CDR3 region: CASSFGGTGEETQHF. In DNA, the CDR3 is TGCGCCAGCAGCTTTGGAGGGACAGGGGAAGAGACCCAGCATTTT.

The chain combines TRBV5-4 with TRBJ2-3; the D gene is possibly TRBD1 (5 bases). The length of the CDR3 is 15 residues. The germline V and J ends were trimmed by 5 bases and 6 bases, with 19 bases remaining between them. CDR1 SGHNT and CDR2 YYREEE come from the germline V gene (reference sequence). CDR3 protein: CASSPYGAAMDTQYF. The CDR3 DNA reads TGTGCCAGCAGTCCCTATGGGGCCGCGATGGATACGCAGTATTTT.

V and J are TRBV5-4 and TRBJ2-7, with 8 bases matching TRBD1. Germline assignment: CDR1 SGHNT and CDR2 YYREEE (reference sequence). The CDR3 has 15 amino acids. Losses at the gene ends were 5 bases for V and 3 bases for J; bases not matched to a gene: 10. The CDR3 DNA sequence: TGTGCCAGCAGTCCCCGCGGGACAGGTAACTACGAGCAGTACTTC. Protein: CASSPRGTGNYEQYF.

The rearrangement links TRBV7-8 to TRBJ2-7, with TRBD2 matching 9 bases. The CDR3 contains 17 residues. Germline CDR1 is SGHVS and CDR2 is FQNEAQ. The J segment lost 1 base and the V segment lost 2 bases, leaving 9 bases of the junction unmatched. In DNA form, the CDR3 reads TGTGCCAGCAGCTTATGGCTAGCGGGATCCCCGTCCTACGAGCAGTACTTC. Translating gives CASSLWLAGSPSYEQYF.

As DNA, the CDR3 is TGTGCCAGCAGCTCGCTAACCACAGGGGTGAACACTGAAGCTTTCTTT. It encodes CASSSLTTGVNTEAFF. The chain employs TRBV5-4 and TRBJ1-1, with 7 bases that match TRBD1. Germline assignment: CDR1 SGHNT and CDR2 YYREEE (reference sequence). J gave up 0 bases and V 3 bases, and 8 bases lay outside the gene matches. The CDR3 consists of 16 residues.

The V gene is TRBV30, the J gene TRBJ2-7; possible D gene TRBD2, 7 bases. CDR3 length equals 14 residues. CDR1 is GTSNPN and CDR2 is SVGIG in the germline V gene (reference sequence). The V gene lost 0 bases and the J gene lost 3 bases, with 12 bases spanning the gap. CDR3 DNA sequence: TGTGCCTGGAGTGTAGGCGGGGGCATCTACGAGCAGTACTTC. Protein product: CAWSVGGGIYEQYF.

This rearrangement joins TRBV10-3 to TRBJ2-1, with D possibly called TRBD1 or TRBD2 (6 bases each). Germline V gene sequence: CDR1 ENHRY, CDR2 SYGVKD. V was trimmed by 6 bases and J by 6 bases, leaving 21 bases between them. The CDR3 covers 16 residues. The CDR3 here is CAIRGELRGGSNEQFF. The CDR3 region has the DNA TGTGCCATCAGAGGGGAACTAAGAGGGGGGAGCAATGAGCAGTTCTTC.

V usage is TRBV5-1 and J usage is TRBJ2-5, with unresolved D. The ends were cut back, 2 bases at V and 5 bases at J, with 4 bases in the middle. Germline loops: CDR1 SGHRS, CDR2 YFSETQ. The CDR3 loop spans 11 amino acids. The CDR3 sequence: CASSFVETQYF. In DNA, the CDR3 is TGCGCCAGCAGCTTCGTGGAGACCCAGTACTTC.